Sequencing of this T cell receptor (beta chain) was carried out in a study of cytomegalovirus exposure and HLA in healthy donors. Study-wide findings and caveats: Confirmation in vitro established that a few CMV-associated chains were specific for CMV antigens. In the 130 or so validation repertoires, a later analysis found that first-cohort TCR clusters tended to co-occur.

The CDR3 has 14 amino acids. V was trimmed by 1 base and J by 8 bases, leaving 14 bases between them. From germline, CDR1 is SNHLY and CDR2 FYNNEI. For this clone: Antigen specificity is unknown.

TCRdb's table, derived via immunoSEQ multiplex PCR, lists solely in-frame clones and lacks some. The sample holds about 150,000 clones, 86% seen once. This chain connects TRBV2 to TRBJ1-1; D is uncertain. The sequenced sample consisted of PBMCs. This receptor was identified in a human donor in good health. CDR3 in amino acids: CASSEGGNPWEAFF. The CDR3 nucleotides are TGTGCCAGCAGTGAAGGCGGAAACCCGTGGGAAGCTTTCTTT.